The 8 T cell receptor beta chains in this list originate from one sample, sequenced in a study of T-cell reconstitution after alpha-beta-depleted transplantation in children. Unique molecular identifiers were built into the TCRbeta library. From the PCR reads, TCRdb called clonotypes with MiXCR, one entry per CDR3 protein. Here the sample spans some 140,000 distinct CDR3 sequences, around a tenth being singletons. Sequencing used PBMCs, mostly from graft donor cells, obtained 180 days after TCRalphabeta/CD19-depleted stem cell transplant. Receptor source: a girl under three years old who had a stem cell transplant for combined immunodeficiency, so the T cells may come from the graft donor.

V and J are TRBV28 and TRBJ1-2; D not certain. CDR1 MDHEN and CDR2 SYDVKM come from the germline V gene. The CDR3 has 15 residues. V was shortened by 2 bases and J by 2 bases, with 12 bases between the two germline ends. The CDR3 DNA sequence: TGTGCCAGCAGTTTAGCCGGGAAAGCGAACTATGGCTACACCTTC. The encoded protein is CASSLAGKANYGYTF.

V is TRBV19 and J is TRBJ2-7, with 7 bases fitting TRBD2. After removal of 3 bases from V and 5 bases from J, the junction contained 7 bases not matched to a gene. CDR1 LNHDA and CDR2 SQIVND come from the germline V gene (reference sequence). The CDR3 sequence is 14 residues long. The CDR3 here is CASSIPGLGDEQYF. CDR3 coding DNA: TGTGCCAGTAGTATCCCAGGACTAGGTGACGAGCAGTACTTC.

The chain joins TRBV29-1 to TRBJ2-1; TRBD2 might be the D (6 bases). V lost 4 bases, J lost 9 bases, and 19 bases lay in between. Germline V gene data show CDR1 as SQVTM and CDR2 as ANQGSEA. The CDR3 has 14 residues. The CDR3 here is CSVVGRGGIGEQFF. As DNA, the CDR3 is TGCAGCGTTGTCGGAAGGGGAGGTATTGGTGAGCAGTTCTTC.

This clonotype has just a few counts. This chain connects TRBV10-3 to TRBJ1-5; a possible D gene is TRBD1 (5 bases). The germline CDR1 and CDR2 sequences are ENHRY and SYGVKD. V was clipped by 0 bases and J by 0 bases, with 12 bases between them. The CDR3 runs 17 residues. The CDR3 here is CAISESRQGNSNQPQHF. The CDR3 nucleotides read TGTGCCATCAGTGAGTCGAGGCAGGGTAATAGCAATCAGCCCCAGCATTTT.

This clonotype was recorded a few times. The gene calls are TRBV10-3 and TRBJ2-1; 9 nucleotides match TRBD2. The V and J ends lost 3 bases and 7 bases, in that order; junction bases with no gene match: 10. CDR3 length: 16 residues. CDR1 ENHRY and CDR2 SYGVKD come from the germline V gene. The DNA of the CDR3 is TGTGCCATCAGTGATCGGCCAGCGGGAGGACGGAATGAGCAGTTCTTC. Its translation is CAISDRPAGGRNEQFF.

This clonotype was recorded at least ten times. V gene TRBV6-5 combines with J gene TRBJ2-4; 7 bases map to TRBD1. Looked up from germline, CDR1 is MNHEY and CDR2 is SVGAGI. This CDR3 has 17 amino acids. The V gene end was trimmed by 2 bases and the J gene end by 1 base; junction bases not matched to a gene: 8. CDR3: CASSYPSTGNAKNIQYF. The CDR3 coding sequence is TGTGCCAGCAGTTACCCCTCGACAGGGAACGCCAAAAACATTCAGTACTTC.

This clonotype has more than one count but fewer than ten. The chain combines TRBV7-9 with TRBJ2-1, with TRBD2 matching 11 bases. Looked up from germline, CDR1 is SEHNR and CDR2 is FQNEAQ (reference sequence). The CDR3 has 15 residues. The V and J ends lost 10 bases and 2 bases, in that order; junction bases with no gene match: 7. CDR3 sequence (DNA): TGTGCCACACCCATACTAGCGGGGGCCTACAATGAGCAGTTCTTC. Translated, it gives CATPILAGAYNEQFF.

In this sample, this clonotype turned up a few times. The chain carries TRBV24-1 and TRBJ2-1; 8 nucleotides match TRBD1. The CDR3 extends over 14 amino acids. In germline, CDR1 is KGHDR, CDR2 SFDVKD. The J segment lost 2 bases and the V segment lost 8 bases, leaving 4 bases of the junction unmatched. CDR3 coding DNA: TGTGCCACCAATGACAGGGGAGCCTACAATGAGCAGTTCTTC. Its translation is CATNDRGAYNEQFF.